This TCR beta chain came from a study of lymphopenia after photon versus proton radiotherapy. Study-level findings and limits: Survival link was tested only in deceased patients; proton benefit remains a possibility.

V lost 3 bases to trimming and J lost 8 bases, with 9 bases between them. The CDR3 totals 12 residues. Per the germline V gene, CDR1 is SGHRS and CDR2 is YFSETQ. Clones were sequenced by immunoSEQ multiplex PCR, and TCRdb holds only the in-frame ones, with some missing. The data hold 65,000 or so clones, with around 90% observed a single time. About this clone itself: Its antigen is undetermined.

The rearrangement links TRBV5-1 to TRBJ1-5; D gene uncertain. This TCR was recovered from a man older than 75 with esophageal cancer. The sequencing here drew on peripheral blood, taken from a patient treated with proton-based radiotherapy. In DNA form, the CDR3 reads TGCGCCAGCAGCTCGCGGTCGAAGCCCCAGCATTTT. Amino acids: CASSSRSKPQHF.